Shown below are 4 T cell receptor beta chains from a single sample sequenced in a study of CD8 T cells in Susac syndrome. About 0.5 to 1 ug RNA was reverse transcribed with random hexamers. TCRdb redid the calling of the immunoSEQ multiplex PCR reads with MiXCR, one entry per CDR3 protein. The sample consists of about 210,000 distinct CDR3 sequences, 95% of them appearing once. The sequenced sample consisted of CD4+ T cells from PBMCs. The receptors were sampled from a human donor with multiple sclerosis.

CDR3 sequence: CASSLAGTGGQETQYF. In DNA form, the CDR3 reads TGCGCCAGCAGCTTGGCCGGGACAGGGGGACAAGAGACCCAGTACTTC. The chain uses TRBV5-1 and TRBJ2-5, with 11 bases identical to TRBD1. Germline trimming cut 0 bases from V and 2 bases from J; bases unmatched to any gene: 3. CDR3 length: 16 residues. Germline V gene sequence: CDR1 SGHRS, CDR2 YFSETQ. Full variable domain (outside the CDR3, taken from reference TRBV5-1 and TRBJ2-5): KAGVTQTPRYLIKTRGQQVTLSCSPISGHRSVSWYQQTPGQGLQFLFEYFSETQRNKGNFPGRFSGRQFSNSRSEMNVSTLELGDSALYLCASSLAGTGGQETQYFGPGTRLLVL.

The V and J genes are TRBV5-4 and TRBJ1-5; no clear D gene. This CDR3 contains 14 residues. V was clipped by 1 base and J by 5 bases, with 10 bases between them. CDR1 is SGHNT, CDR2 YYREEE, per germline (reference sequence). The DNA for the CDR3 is TGTGCCAGCAGCTTGATAGGGTCGGATCAGCCCCAGCATTTT. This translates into CASSLIGSDQPQHF. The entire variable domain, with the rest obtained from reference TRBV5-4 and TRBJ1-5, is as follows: ETGVTQSPTHLIKTRGQQVTLRCSSQSGHNTVSWYQQALGQGPQFIFQYYREEENGRGNFPPRFSGLQFPNYSSELNVNALELDDSALYLCASSLIGSDQPQHFGDGTRLSIL.

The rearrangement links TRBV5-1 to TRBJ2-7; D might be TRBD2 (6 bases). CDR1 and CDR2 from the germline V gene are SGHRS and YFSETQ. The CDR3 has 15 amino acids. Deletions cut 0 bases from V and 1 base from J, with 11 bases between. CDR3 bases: TGCGCCAGCAGCTTGGCCTTCGCGGGGTCCTACGAGCAGTACTTC. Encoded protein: CASSLAFAGSYEQYF.

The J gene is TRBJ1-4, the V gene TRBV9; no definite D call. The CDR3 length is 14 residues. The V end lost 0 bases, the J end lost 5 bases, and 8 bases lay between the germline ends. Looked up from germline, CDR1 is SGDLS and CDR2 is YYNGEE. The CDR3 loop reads CASSVAAGNEKLFF. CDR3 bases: TGTGCCAGCAGCGTAGCGGCCGGGAATGAAAAACTGTTTTTT.